Presented here are 6 T cell receptor beta chains from one specimen sequenced in a study of lymphopenia after photon versus proton radiotherapy. TCRdb's copy holds only in-frame clones and misses some; the assay was immunoSEQ multiplex PCR. The sample lists 150,000 to 200,000 clones, about nine tenths occurring once. Specimen: peripheral blood, collected from a patient treated with photon-based radiotherapy. Receptor source: a man aged 45-65 years with gastric cancer.

The chain employs TRBV30 and TRBJ2-3; 8 positions agree with TRBD2. The CDR3 has 13 amino acids. Germline V lookup: CDR1 GTSNPN, CDR2 SVGIG (reference sequence). J lost 6 bases, V lost 1 base, and 3 bases had no gene match. The CDR3 region is CAWSAGTRDTQYF. The CDR3 DNA reads TGTGCCTGGAGTGCCGGGACTAGGGATACGCAGTATTTT.

The rearrangement links TRBV4-1 to TRBJ1-5, with TRBD1 as a possible D gene (6 bases). Deletions cut 2 bases from V and 3 bases from J, with 11 bases between. Germline CDR1 is MGHRA and CDR2 is YSYEKL. The CDR3 extends over 15 amino acids. This CDR3 reads CASSQTGLDNQPQHF. CDR3 coding DNA: TGCGCCAGCAGCCAAACAGGGTTAGACAATCAGCCCCAGCATTTT.

The rearrangement joins TRBV5-8 to TRBJ2-1, with TRBD2 matching 13 bases. Germline V CDR1 and CDR2: SGHTS, YDEGEE. J was trimmed by 3 bases and V by 0 bases; bases with no gene match: 3. The CDR3 has 17 residues. This chain's CDR3 is CASSLARTSGSYNEQFF. The CDR3 DNA is TGTGCCAGCAGCTTGGCCCGGACTAGCGGGAGCTACAATGAGCAGTTCTTC.

This clone was picked up one time. The chain has TRBV11-2 and TRBJ1-1; 7 nucleotides align to TRBD1. Per the germline V gene, CDR1 is SGHAT and CDR2 is FQNNGV. The ends lost 1 base at V and 2 bases at J; junction bases unmatched: 4. The CDR3 extends over 15 amino acids. Written as DNA, the CDR3 is TGTGCCAGCAGCTTAGTGGGGGACAGCAACACTGAAGCTTTCTTT. It is translated as CASSLVGDSNTEAFF. Together with reference TRBV11-2 and TRBJ1-1, the CDR3 gives the full variable domain: EAGVAQSPRYKIIEKRQSVAFWCNPISGHATLYWYQQILGQGPKLLIQFQNNGVVDDSQLPKDRFSAERLKGVDSTLKIQPAKLEDSAVYLCASSLVGDSNTEAFFGQGTRLTVV.

The chain recombines TRBV4-2 with TRBJ1-1; a possible D gene is TRBD1 (6 bases). The CDR3 has 14 residues. Germline assignment: CDR1 LGHNA and CDR2 YNFKEQ. Trimming left V 4 bases short and J 1 base short, with 10 bases between. The CDR3 region has the DNA TGTGCCAGCAGCCTAGGGGGAACGAACACTGAAGCTTTCTTT. Translation gives CASSLGGTNTEAFF.

V is TRBV11-3 and J is TRBJ2-1; D remains unclear. The CDR3 extends over 12 amino acids. The germline gives CDR1 SGHNT, CDR2 YENEEA. The germline V and J ends were trimmed by 3 bases and 6 bases, with 6 bases remaining between them. The CDR3 nucleotides read TGTGCCAGCAGCTTCCAGACCAATGAGCAGTTCTTC. This translates into CASSFQTNEQFF. Using reference TRBV11-3 and TRBJ2-1 for the parts outside the CDR3, the full variable domain is EAGVVQSPRYKIIEKKQPVAFWCNPISGHNTLYWYLQNLGQGPELLIRYENEEAVDDSQLPKDRFSAERLKGVDSTLKIQPAELGDSAVYLCASSFQTNEQFFGPGTRLTVL.